Listed below are T cell receptor beta chains from one sample, sequenced in a study of Graves' ophthalmopathy and Graves' hyperthyroidism. TCRdb used MiXCR to reprocess the multiplex PCR reads, holding one entry per CDR3 protein. The profile shows 300,000 to 400,000 distinct CDR3 sequences, roughly 16% of them singletons. The specimen sequenced was peripheral blood. The receptors here all came from an adult man with Graves' ophthalmopathy. Both conserved end residues are part of each CDR3. Each record gives: CDR3 DNA, CDR3 protein, V gene, clone size, J gene, D gene. The D gene is left open where the match is weak. Size values are once, few and many counts, or a class for expanded clones, and some rows have none.

cdr3_nt: TGTGCCAGCAGCTCCCGCCGTGGAGGGACTAGCGGGGAAGAGACCCAGTACTTC; cdr3_aa: CASSSRRGGTSGEETQYF; v_call: TRBV11-3; clone_size: many; j_call: TRBJ2-5; d_call: TRBD2
cdr3_nt: TGTGCCAGCAGTTTTGAGGGGGCGCAAAACATTCAGTACTTC; cdr3_aa: CASSFEGAQNIQYF; v_call: TRBV12-3/TRBV12-4; clone_size: many; j_call: TRBJ2-4; d_call: TRBD1
cdr3_nt: TGTGCCAGCAGTGAGAGCAAATATAGCAATCAGCCCCAGCATTTT; cdr3_aa: CASSESKYSNQPQHF; v_call: TRBV6-1; clone_size: NA; j_call: TRBJ1-5; d_call: NA
cdr3_nt: TGTGCCAGCAGCTTGGGGTCCGCCCGGAATGAAAAACTGTTTTTT; cdr3_aa: CASSLGSARNEKLFF; v_call: TRBV11-2; clone_size: many; j_call: TRBJ1-4; d_call: NA
cdr3_nt: TGTGCCAGCAGCTTAGTGGTCGGGGGGAGAGCCAAAAACATTCAGTACTTC; cdr3_aa: CASSLVVGGRAKNIQYF; v_call: TRBV7-2; clone_size: many; j_call: TRBJ2-4; d_call: TRBD2
cdr3_nt: TGCGCCAGCAGCCCCAGCTTCACCGGGGAGCTGTTTTTT; cdr3_aa: CASSPSFTGELFF; v_call: TRBV5-1; clone_size: many; j_call: TRBJ2-2; d_call: NA
cdr3_nt: TGTGCCAGCAGTTACAACTGGGACGGGACCCAGTACTTC; cdr3_aa: CASSYNWDGTQYF; v_call: TRBV6-5; clone_size: many; j_call: TRBJ2-5; d_call: NA
cdr3_nt: TGTGCCAGTAGTTTCCGGGACAGGGATGAAGCTTTCTTT; cdr3_aa: CASSFRDRDEAFF; v_call: TRBV19; clone_size: many; j_call: TRBJ1-1; d_call: TRBD1
cdr3_nt: TGTGCCACCAGCAGGACTACGTTATACTATGGCTACACCTTC; cdr3_aa: CATSRTTLYYGYTF; v_call: TRBV15; clone_size: many; j_call: TRBJ1-2; d_call: NA
cdr3_nt: TGTGCCATCAGTGCTGGGCAGGGGAATTCACCCCTCCACTTT; cdr3_aa: CAISAGQGNSPLHF; v_call: TRBV10-3; clone_size: many; j_call: TRBJ1-6; d_call: NA
cdr3_nt: TGTGCCAGCAGCTCCATGGGATCCTACGAGCAGTACTTC; cdr3_aa: CASSSMGSYEQYF; v_call: TRBV6-2/TRBV6-3; clone_size: many; j_call: TRBJ2-7; d_call: NA
cdr3_nt: TGTGCCAGCAGGCGCGACAGGGAGGGTTCGTACGAGCAGTACTTC; cdr3_aa: CASRRDREGSYEQYF; v_call: TRBV6-2/TRBV6-3; clone_size: many; j_call: TRBJ2-7; d_call: NA
cdr3_nt: TGTGCCAGCAGCTTAGCCGGGTTGGGCGGGGAGCTGTTTTTT; cdr3_aa: CASSLAGLGGELFF; v_call: TRBV7-2; clone_size: once; j_call: TRBJ2-2; d_call: NA
cdr3_nt: TGTGCCAGCAGTGTAGAAAGGGGGACAGGGGATTCCTACGAGCAGTACTTC; cdr3_aa: CASSVERGTGDSYEQYF; v_call: TRBV25-1; clone_size: NA; j_call: TRBJ2-7; d_call: TRBD1
cdr3_nt: TGTGCCAGCAGCTCCGCAGGGGCAGCAATCTCCTACGAGCAGTACTTC; cdr3_aa: CASSSAGAAISYEQYF; v_call: TRBV7-6; clone_size: many; j_call: TRBJ2-7; d_call: NA
cdr3_nt: TGTGCCAGCTCACCGGCCGCCTACGAGCAGTACTTC; cdr3_aa: CASSPAAYEQYF; v_call: TRBV18; clone_size: many; j_call: TRBJ2-7; d_call: NA
cdr3_nt: TGTGCCAGCAGCTTAACCGGGGGGGCAAACTACGAGCAGTACTTC; cdr3_aa: CASSLTGGANYEQYF; v_call: TRBV7-3; clone_size: many; j_call: TRBJ2-7; d_call: TRBD2
cdr3_nt: TGCAGTGCTAGAGTAGAACAGGGGGCTCTCTTAGGCAATCAGCCCCAGCATTTT; cdr3_aa: CSARVEQGALLGNQPQHF; v_call: TRBV20-1; clone_size: many; j_call: TRBJ1-5; d_call: TRBD1
cdr3_nt: TGTGCCAGTAAGGAAAGGGGGTCCAATCAGCCCCAGCATTTT; cdr3_aa: CASKERGSNQPQHF; v_call: TRBV19; clone_size: NA; j_call: TRBJ1-5; d_call: NA
cdr3_nt: TGTGCCAGCAGTTACTCCGGGACAGGGGGCTATAATTCACCCCTCCACTTT; cdr3_aa: CASSYSGTGGYNSPLHF; v_call: TRBV6-2/TRBV6-3; clone_size: NA; j_call: TRBJ1-6; d_call: TRBD1
cdr3_nt: TGCAGCGTTTACCGGAAGTACCAAGAGACCCAGTACTTC; cdr3_aa: CSVYRKYQETQYF; v_call: TRBV29-1; clone_size: many; j_call: TRBJ2-5; d_call: NA
cdr3_nt: TGTGCCAGCAGCTTAAGATCTGGGCCTGGAAACACCATATATTTT; cdr3_aa: CASSLRSGPGNTIYF; v_call: TRBV7-3; clone_size: many; j_call: TRBJ1-3; d_call: NA
cdr3_nt: TGTGCCAGCAGAAATAGACAGGGGGCGGACACCGGGGAGCTGTTTTTT; cdr3_aa: CASRNRQGADTGELFF; v_call: TRBV6-2/TRBV6-3; clone_size: many; j_call: TRBJ2-2; d_call: TRBD1
cdr3_nt: TGTGCCAAATCACGGGGAACGAACACCGGGGAGCTGTTTTTT; cdr3_aa: CAKSRGTNTGELFF; v_call: TRBV2; clone_size: many; j_call: TRBJ2-2; d_call: NA
cdr3_nt: TGTGCCTGGAATAGAGGGTCAGGCTACACCTTC; cdr3_aa: CAWNRGSGYTF; v_call: TRBV30; clone_size: many; j_call: TRBJ1-2; d_call: NA
cdr3_nt: TGTGCCAGCAGCTTGTCGCGGGTCGGCGACTATGGCTACACCTTC; cdr3_aa: CASSLSRVGDYGYTF; v_call: TRBV11-1; clone_size: many; j_call: TRBJ1-2; d_call: NA
cdr3_nt: TGTGCCAGCAAGAGTAGCGGGGAAAATCAGCCCCAGCATTTT; cdr3_aa: CASKSSGENQPQHF; v_call: TRBV6-1; clone_size: NA; j_call: TRBJ1-5; d_call: NA
cdr3_nt: TGTGCCAGCAAGGAAGACATCTCTTCCCCCCAGCATTTT; cdr3_aa: CASKEDISSPQHF; v_call: TRBV6-1; clone_size: NA; j_call: TRBJ1-5; d_call: NA
cdr3_nt: TGTGCCAGCAGTTATGGACAGGGAAGCACTGAAGCTTTCTTT; cdr3_aa: CASSYGQGSTEAFF; v_call: TRBV12-3/TRBV12-4; clone_size: many; j_call: TRBJ1-1; d_call: TRBD1
cdr3_nt: TGTGCCAGCAGTTACGTCCGGGACAGGGGTTACGAGCAGTACTTC; cdr3_aa: CASSYVRDRGYEQYF; v_call: TRBV6-5; clone_size: NA; j_call: TRBJ2-7; d_call: TRBD1
cdr3_nt: TGTGCCTGGAGTCAGGGGCGATTGGAAGCTTTCTTT; cdr3_aa: CAWSQGRLEAFF; v_call: TRBV30; clone_size: many; j_call: TRBJ1-1; d_call: NA
cdr3_nt: TGTGCCAGCAGTCCTCCGGGGCGCCCCCAGCATTTT; cdr3_aa: CASSPPGRPQHF; v_call: TRBV6-2/TRBV6-3; clone_size: many; j_call: TRBJ1-5; d_call: NA
cdr3_nt: TGTGCCAGTAAATCCCTCGGACAAGCTTTCTTT; cdr3_aa: CASKSLGQAFF; v_call: TRBV19; clone_size: many; j_call: TRBJ1-1; d_call: NA
cdr3_nt: TGCAGTGCTAGAGGGGACTCTGGAAACACCATATATTTT; cdr3_aa: CSARGDSGNTIYF; v_call: TRBV20-1; clone_size: many; j_call: TRBJ1-3; d_call: NA
cdr3_nt: TGCAGTGCTAGGTCGGGACTAGCGGTGCAAGAGACCCAGTACTTC; cdr3_aa: CSARSGLAVQETQYF; v_call: TRBV20-1; clone_size: many; j_call: TRBJ2-5; d_call: TRBD2
cdr3_nt: TGTGCCAGCAGCCAACAGGGGATAATAGCCAACGTCCTGACTTTC; cdr3_aa: CASSQQGIIANVLTF; v_call: TRBV7-9; clone_size: many; j_call: TRBJ2-6; d_call: TRBD1
cdr3_nt: TGCAGTGCTAGAGGGGCAGGACGGGGGTACACTGAAGCTTTCTTT; cdr3_aa: CSARGAGRGYTEAFF; v_call: TRBV20-1; clone_size: many; j_call: TRBJ1-1; d_call: NA
cdr3_nt: TGTGCCAGTAGTACTCTGGACAGCCGCAACACTGAAGCTTTCTTT; cdr3_aa: CASSTLDSRNTEAFF; v_call: TRBV19; clone_size: many; j_call: TRBJ1-1; d_call: NA
cdr3_nt: TGCGCCAGCAGCTTGAGGGGGGTCCCAAAAGACACCGGGGAGCTGTTTTTT; cdr3_aa: CASSLRGVPKDTGELFF; v_call: TRBV5-1; clone_size: many; j_call: TRBJ2-2; d_call: NA
cdr3_nt: TGTGCCAGCAGAACAGAGTACCAAGAGACCCAGTACTTC; cdr3_aa: CASRTEYQETQYF; v_call: TRBV6-5; clone_size: many; j_call: TRBJ2-5; d_call: NA
cdr3_nt: TGTGCCAGCAGCTTTTGGGTTAATGGGAGCGAGCAGTACTTC; cdr3_aa: CASSFWVNGSEQYF; v_call: TRBV13; clone_size: many; j_call: TRBJ2-7; d_call: NA
cdr3_nt: TGTGCCAGCACCCCCCTTCCAGGGATCCCTGGAAACACCATATATTTT; cdr3_aa: CASTPLPGIPGNTIYF; v_call: TRBV9; clone_size: many; j_call: TRBJ1-3; d_call: NA